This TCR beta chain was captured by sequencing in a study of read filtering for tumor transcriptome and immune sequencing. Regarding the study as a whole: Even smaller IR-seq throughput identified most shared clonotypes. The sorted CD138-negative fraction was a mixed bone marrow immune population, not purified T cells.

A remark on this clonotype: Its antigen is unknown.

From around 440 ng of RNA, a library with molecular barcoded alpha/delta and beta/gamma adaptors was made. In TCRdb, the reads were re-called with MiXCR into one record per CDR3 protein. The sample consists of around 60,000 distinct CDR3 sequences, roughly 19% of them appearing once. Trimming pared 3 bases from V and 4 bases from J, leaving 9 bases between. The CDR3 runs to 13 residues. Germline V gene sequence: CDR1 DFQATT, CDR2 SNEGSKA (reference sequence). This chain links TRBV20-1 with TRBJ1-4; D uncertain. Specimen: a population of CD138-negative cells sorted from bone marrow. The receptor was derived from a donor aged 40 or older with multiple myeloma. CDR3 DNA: TGCAGTGCTAGGAGGCCGGATAATGAAAAACTGTTTTTT. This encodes CSARRPDNEKLFF.